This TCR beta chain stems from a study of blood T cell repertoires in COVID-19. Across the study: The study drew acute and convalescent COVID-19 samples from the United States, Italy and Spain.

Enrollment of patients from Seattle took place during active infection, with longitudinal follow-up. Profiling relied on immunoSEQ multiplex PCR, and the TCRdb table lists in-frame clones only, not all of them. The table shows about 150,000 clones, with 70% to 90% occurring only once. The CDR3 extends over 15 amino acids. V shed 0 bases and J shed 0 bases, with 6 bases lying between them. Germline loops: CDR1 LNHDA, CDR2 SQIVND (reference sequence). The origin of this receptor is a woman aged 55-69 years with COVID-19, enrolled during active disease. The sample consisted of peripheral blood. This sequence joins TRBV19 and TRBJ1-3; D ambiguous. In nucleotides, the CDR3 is TGTGCCAGTAGTATAGACGCGCGCTCTGGAAACACCATATATTTT. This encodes CASSIDARSGNTIYF.